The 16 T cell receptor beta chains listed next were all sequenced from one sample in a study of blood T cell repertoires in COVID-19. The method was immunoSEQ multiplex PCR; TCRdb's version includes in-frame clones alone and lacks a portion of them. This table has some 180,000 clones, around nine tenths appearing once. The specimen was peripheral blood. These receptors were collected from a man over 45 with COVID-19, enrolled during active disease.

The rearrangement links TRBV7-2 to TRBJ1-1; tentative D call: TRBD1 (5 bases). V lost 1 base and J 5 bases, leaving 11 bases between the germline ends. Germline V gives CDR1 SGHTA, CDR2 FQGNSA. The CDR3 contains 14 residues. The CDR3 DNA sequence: TGTGCCAGCAGCTTAGATGGGGCGGGGACTGAAGCTTTCTTT. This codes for CASSLDGAGTEAFF.

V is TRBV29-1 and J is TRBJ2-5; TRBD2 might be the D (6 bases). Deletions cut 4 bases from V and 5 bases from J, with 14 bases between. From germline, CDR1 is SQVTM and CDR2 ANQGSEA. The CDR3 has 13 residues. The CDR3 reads CSVGGSGEETQYF. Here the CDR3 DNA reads TGCAGCGTTGGTGGGTCGGGAGAGGAGACCCAGTACTTC.

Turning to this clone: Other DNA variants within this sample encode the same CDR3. CDR3 amino acids: CASSLRQGYEQYF. The CDR3 nucleotides read TGTGCCAGCAGTTTAAGGCAGGGCTACGAGCAGTACTTC. J is TRBJ2-7 and V is TRBV12-3 or TRBV12-4; D is possibly TRBD1 (5 bases). Trimming removed 2 bases from V and 3 bases from J, with 8 bases in between. The CDR3 is 13 amino acids.

CDR3 DNA: TGCGCCAGCAGCTCAGGGACAGCCAGCAATCAGCCCCAGCATTTT. Its translation is CASSSGTASNQPQHF. The chain combines TRBV5-1 with TRBJ1-5, with TRBD1 matching 7 bases. This CDR3 is 15 amino acids long. The ends lost 3 bases at V and 1 base at J; junction bases unmatched: 4. Germline CDR1 SGHRS, CDR2 YFSETQ.

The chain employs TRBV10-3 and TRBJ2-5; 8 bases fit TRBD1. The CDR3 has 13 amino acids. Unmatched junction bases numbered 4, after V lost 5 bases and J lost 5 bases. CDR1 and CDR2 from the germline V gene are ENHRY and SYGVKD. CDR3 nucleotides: TGTGCCATCAGTAAGACAGGGGACGAGACCCAGTACTTC. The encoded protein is CAISKTGDETQYF.

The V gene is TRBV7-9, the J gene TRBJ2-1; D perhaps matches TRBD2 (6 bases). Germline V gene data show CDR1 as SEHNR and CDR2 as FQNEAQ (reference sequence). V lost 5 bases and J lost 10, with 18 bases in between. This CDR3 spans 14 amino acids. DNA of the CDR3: TGTGCCAGCAGCCCCTGGACTCCGGGGAGGGAGCAGTTCTTC. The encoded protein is CASSPWTPGREQFF. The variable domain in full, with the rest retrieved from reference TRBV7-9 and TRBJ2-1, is DTGVSQNPRHKITKRGQNVTFRCDPISEHNRLYWYRQTLGQGPEFLTYFQNEAQLEKSRLLSDRFSAERPKGSFSTLEIQRTEQGDSAMYLCASSPWTPGREQFFGPGTRLTVL.

The CDR3 loop is CATSRDPPVLSYEQYF. The CDR3 DNA reads TGTGCCACCAGCAGAGACCCCCCCGTGCTCAGCTACGAGCAGTACTTC. The chain couples TRBV15 to TRBJ2-7; no reliable D call. The germline gives CDR1 LNHNV, CDR2 YYDKDF (reference sequence). V shed 0 bases and J shed 3 bases, with 15 bases lying between them. This CDR3 spans 16 amino acids.

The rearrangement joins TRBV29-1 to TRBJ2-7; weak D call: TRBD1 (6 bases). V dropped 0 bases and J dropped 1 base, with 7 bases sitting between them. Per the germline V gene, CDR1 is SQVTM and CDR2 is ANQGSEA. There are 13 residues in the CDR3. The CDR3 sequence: CSVEDGQSYEQYF. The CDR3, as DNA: TGCAGCGTTGAAGACGGACAGTCCTACGAGCAGTACTTC.

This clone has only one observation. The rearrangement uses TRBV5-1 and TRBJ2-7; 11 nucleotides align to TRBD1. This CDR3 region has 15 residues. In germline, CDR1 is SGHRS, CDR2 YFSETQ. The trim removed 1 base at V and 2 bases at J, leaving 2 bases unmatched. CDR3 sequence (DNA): TGCGCCAGCAGCTTGTTGGGACAGGGGGCCTACGAGCAGTACTTC. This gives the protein CASSLLGQGAYEQYF.

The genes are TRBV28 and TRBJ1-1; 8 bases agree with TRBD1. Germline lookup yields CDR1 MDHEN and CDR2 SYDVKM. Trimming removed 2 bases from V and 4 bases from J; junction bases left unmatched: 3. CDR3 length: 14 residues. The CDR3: CASSLTGGGTEAFF. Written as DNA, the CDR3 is TGTGCCAGCAGTTTAACAGGGGGGGGCACTGAAGCTTTCTTT.

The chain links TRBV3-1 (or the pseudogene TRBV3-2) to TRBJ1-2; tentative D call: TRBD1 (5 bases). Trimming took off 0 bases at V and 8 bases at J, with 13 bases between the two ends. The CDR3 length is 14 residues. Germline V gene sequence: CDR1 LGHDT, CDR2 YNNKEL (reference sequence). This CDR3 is CASSQDPGLMGYTF. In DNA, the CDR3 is TGTGCCAGCAGCCAAGATCCAGGGTTGATGGGCTACACCTTC.

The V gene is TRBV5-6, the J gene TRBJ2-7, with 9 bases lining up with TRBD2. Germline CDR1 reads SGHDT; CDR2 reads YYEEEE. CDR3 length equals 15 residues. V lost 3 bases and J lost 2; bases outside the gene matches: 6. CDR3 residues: CASSSSGTAAYEQYF. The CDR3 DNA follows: TGTGCCAGCAGCTCTAGCGGGACAGCCGCCTACGAGCAGTACTTC.

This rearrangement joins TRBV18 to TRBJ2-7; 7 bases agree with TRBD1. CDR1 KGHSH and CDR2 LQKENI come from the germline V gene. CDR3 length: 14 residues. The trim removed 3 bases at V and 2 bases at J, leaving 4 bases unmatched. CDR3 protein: CASSPRTGAYEQYF. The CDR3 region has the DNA TGTGCCAGCTCACCTCGGACAGGAGCCTACGAGCAGTACTTC.

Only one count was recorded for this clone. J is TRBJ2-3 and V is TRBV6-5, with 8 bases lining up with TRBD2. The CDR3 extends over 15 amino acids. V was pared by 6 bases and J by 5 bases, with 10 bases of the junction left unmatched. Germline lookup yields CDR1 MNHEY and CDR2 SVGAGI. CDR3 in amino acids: CASRSGLAGGDTQYF. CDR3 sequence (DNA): TGTGCCAGCAGATCCGGACTAGCCGGGGGAGATACGCAGTATTTT.

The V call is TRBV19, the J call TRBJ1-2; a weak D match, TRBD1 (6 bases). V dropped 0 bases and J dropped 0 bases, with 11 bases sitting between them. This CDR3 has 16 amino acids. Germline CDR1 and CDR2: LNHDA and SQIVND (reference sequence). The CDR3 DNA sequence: TGTGCCAGTAGTATAGACACAGGGAAATCTAACTATGGCTACACCTTC. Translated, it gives CASSIDTGKSNYGYTF.

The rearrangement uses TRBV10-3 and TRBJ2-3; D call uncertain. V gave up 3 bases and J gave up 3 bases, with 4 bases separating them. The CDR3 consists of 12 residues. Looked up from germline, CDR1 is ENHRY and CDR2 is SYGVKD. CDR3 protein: CAISDSTDTQYF. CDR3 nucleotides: TGTGCCATCAGTGACAGTACAGATACGCAGTATTTT.